The 21 T cell receptor beta chains presented below share a single source sample, sequenced in a study of long-term antiretroviral therapy in people with HIV. With survey level as its setting, the immunoSEQ assay was v3.0. Sequencing used immunoSEQ multiplex PCR; TCRdb keeps in-frame clones, though not all of them. The sample lists tens of thousands of clones, 81% seen once, with 6% to 8% in the top ten. Here the sequenced sample was unsorted PBMCs, taken 1.5 years after starting antiretroviral therapy. The receptors here all came from a man aged 30 to 45 with HIV.

Here the CDR3 DNA reads TGTGCCAGCAGCGGTAGTTCCTACAATGAGCAGTTCTTC. This gives the protein CASSGSSYNEQFF. This rearrangement joins TRBV9 to TRBJ2-1; D remains ambiguous. The CDR3 extends over 13 amino acids. Germline CDR1 SGDLS, CDR2 YYNGEE. Trimming removed 3 bases at V and 1 base at J, with 5 bases between.

V gene TRBV5-1 combines with J gene TRBJ2-3; TRBD1 matches at 10 bases. CDR3 length: 16 residues. CDR1 is SGHRS and CDR2 is YFSETQ in the germline V gene. Losses at the gene ends were 4 bases for V and 4 bases for J; bases not matched to a gene: 9. CDR3 in DNA: TGCGCCAGCAGCCCCACCGAGACAGGGGGCGCAGATACGCAGTATTTT. Translating gives CASSPTETGGADTQYF.

The V call is TRBV7-2, the J call TRBJ2-1; 11 nucleotides match TRBD2. This CDR3 contains 15 residues. Trimming removed 0 bases from V and 9 bases from J; junction bases left unmatched: 4. CDR1 is SGHTA, CDR2 FQGNSA, per germline. CDR3 in DNA: TGTGCCAGCAGCTTAGCTACTAGCGGGAGCGGTGAGCAGTTCTTC. Translation: CASSLATSGSGEQFF.

V usage is TRBV30 and J usage is TRBJ2-7; TRBD2 aligns across 12 bases. V was pared by 0 bases and J by 4 bases, with 4 bases of the junction left unmatched. Germline V gene data show CDR1 as GTSNPN and CDR2 as SVGIG (reference sequence). This CDR3 is 15 amino acids long. CDR3 protein: CAWSVRLAGVYEQYF. The CDR3 bases are TGTGCCTGGAGTGTAAGACTAGCGGGAGTATACGAGCAGTACTTC.

This clone was found a few times. The J gene is TRBJ2-7, the V gene TRBV19; 8 nucleotides match TRBD1. Germline CDR1 reads LNHDA; CDR2 reads SQIVND (reference sequence). V shed 4 bases, J shed 1 base, and the junction held 9 bases outside the gene matches. This CDR3 comprises 16 residues. The CDR3 region has the DNA TGTGCCAGTAGTAGTACGACAGGGACAGGTTCCTACGAGCAGTACTTC. Translating gives CASSSTTGTGSYEQYF. The variable domain in full, with the rest retrieved from reference TRBV19 and TRBJ2-7, is DGGITQSPKYLFRKEGQNVTLSCEQNLNHDAMYWYRQDPGQGLRLIYYSQIVNDFQKGDIAEGYSVSREKKESFPLTVTSAQKNPTAFYLCASSSTTGTGSYEQYFGPGTRLTVT.

The rearrangement joins TRBV19 to TRBJ2-1; 10 bases line up with TRBD2. The CDR3 spans 12 residues. Germline-derived CDR1 and CDR2 are LNHDA and SQIVND (reference sequence). The ends lost 5 bases at V and 10 bases at J; junction bases unmatched: 2. Written as DNA, the CDR3 is TGTGCCAGTAGTGGACTAGCGGTCGAGCAGTTCTTC. Amino acid sequence: CASSGLAVEQFF.

This clone was seen only once. This chain links TRBV6-1 with TRBJ2-7; D gene uncertain. Germline CDR1 is MNHNS and CDR2 is SASEGT. There are 13 residues in the CDR3. V was pared by 7 bases and J by 4 bases, with 14 bases between. The CDR3 region has the DNA TGTGCCAGCAACTTAAAGGCAGCGTACGAGCAGTACTTC. It specifies CASNLKAAYEQYF.

The rearrangement links TRBV30 to TRBJ2-1; D possibly corresponds to TRBD2 (5 bases). Trimming pared 5 bases from V and 0 bases from J, leaving 8 bases between. The CDR3 sequence is 13 residues long. Looked up from germline, CDR1 is GTSNPN and CDR2 is SVGIG (reference sequence). The CDR3 DNA is TGTGCCTGGGGAGGTCGCTCCTACAATGAGCAGTTCTTC. Amino acids: CAWGGRSYNEQFF.

CDR3 residues: CASSQEGGQDRPQHF. In DNA form, the CDR3 reads TGTGCCAGCAGCCAAGAAGGGGGACAGGACAGGCCCCAGCATTTT. The V gene is TRBV4-2, the J gene TRBJ1-5; 8 nucleotides match TRBD1. Germline assignment: CDR1 LGHNA and CDR2 YNFKEQ. There are 15 residues in the CDR3. Trimming took 0 bases from V and 9 from J; bases not matched to a gene: 7.

Worth noting for this clone: The germline gene is not matched at one end of the junction; a read error may be the cause. The chain carries TRBV6-5 and TRBJ2-7, with a possible D match to TRBD1 (5 bases). Germline CDR1 is MNHEY and CDR2 is SVGAGI. The CDR3 is 12 residues long. The CDR3 loop reads CASSYQGYEQYF. CDR3 DNA sequence: TGTGCTAGCAGTTATCAGGGCTACGAGCAGTACTTC.

CDR3 sequence: CASSLKGDRGNEQYF. CDR3 sequence (DNA): TGCGCCAGCAGCCTTAAGGGGGACAGGGGCAACGAGCAGTACTTC. J is TRBJ2-7 and V is TRBV4-1; TRBD1 matches 10 bases. CDR3 length: 15 amino acids. The germline V gene encodes CDR1 MGHRA and CDR2 YSYEKL. Trimming at V came to 4 bases and at J to 5 bases, leaving 8 bases not matched to a gene.

J is TRBJ1-3 and V is TRBV4-1, with D uncertain. Germline values: CDR1 MGHRA, CDR2 YSYEKL. The CDR3 spans 17 residues. V lost 4 bases and J 0 bases, leaving 16 bases between the germline ends. The CDR3 loop reads CASSLGFGQLSGNTIYF. For the CDR3, the DNA is TGCGCCAGCAGCCTGGGCTTCGGGCAGCTCTCTGGAAACACCATATATTTT.

The rearrangement uses TRBV27 and TRBJ2-2; D is unresolved. This CDR3 is 14 amino acids long. CDR1 and CDR2 (germline): MNHEY, SMNVEV (reference sequence). Trimming pared 7 bases from V and 6 bases from J, leaving 15 bases between. The CDR3 DNA reads as TGTGCCAGCAACCCGACCCGTCGGTCCGGGGAGCTGTTTTTT. Translation gives CASNPTRRSGELFF.

CDR3 nucleotides: TGTGCCAGCTCACCGAGGCAGCCTCCGGACGAGCAGTACTTC. Translating gives CASSPRQPPDEQYF. This chain joins TRBV18 and TRBJ2-5; D is ambiguous. The end of the DNA aligns better with TRBJ2-7, so the J call may be wrong. The CDR3 totals 14 residues. Germline values: CDR1 KGHSH, CDR2 LQKENI.

The chain recombines TRBV27 with TRBJ2-7; D remains unclear. The CDR3 has 13 residues. Trimming took 6 bases from V and 0 from J, leaving 9 bases between them. Germline V gene lookup returns CDR1 MNHEY and CDR2 SMNVEV (reference sequence). CDR3 amino acids: CASSRQDSYEQYF. The CDR3 DNA is TGTGCCAGCAGCCGCCAGGACTCCTACGAGCAGTACTTC.

This chain links TRBV5-1 with TRBJ1-1; TRBD1 is a possible D gene (6 bases). Trimming removed 3 bases from V and 7 bases from J, with 13 bases in between. The CDR3 length is 13 residues. From germline, CDR1 is SGHRS and CDR2 YFSETQ. The CDR3 loop reads CASSSDTGLEAFF. CDR3 nucleotides: TGCGCCAGCAGCTCTGACACAGGGCTTGAAGCTTTCTTT.

The V and J genes are TRBV28 and TRBJ2-7; TRBD2 agrees at 7 bases. Trimming removed 3 bases from V and 5 bases from J; junction bases left unmatched: 1. Germline V lookup: CDR1 MDHEN, CDR2 SYDVKM. The CDR3 runs to 12 residues. CDR3 DNA: TGTGCCAGCAGTTTGGGAGGGGACGAGCAGTACTTC. This translates into CASSLGGDEQYF.

DNA of the CDR3: TGCGCCAGCAGCTTGGGGGGGACAGGGCTCGGCTACACCTTC. Protein sequence: CASSLGGTGLGYTF. The V call is TRBV5-1, the J call TRBJ1-2; 9 bases align to TRBD1. With V trimmed by 0 bases and J by 8 bases, 5 bases remained unmatched. The CDR3 is made up of 14 amino acids. Germline CDR1 is SGHRS and CDR2 is YFSETQ.

This chain joins TRBV30 and TRBJ1-6; the D is unclear. Germline V gene lookup returns CDR1 GTSNPN and CDR2 SVGIG (reference sequence). The CDR3 has 13 amino acids. V was clipped by 1 base and J by 6 bases, with 7 bases between them. CDR3 DNA: TGTGCCTGGAGTGCACACTTTAATTCACCCCTCCACTTT. Its translation: CAWSAHFNSPLHF. The full variable domain, completed using reference TRBV30 and TRBJ1-6, is SQTIHQWPATLVQPVGSPLSLECTVEGTSNPNLYWYRQAAGRGLQLLFYSVGIGQISSEVPQNLSASRPQDRQFILSSKKLLLSDSGFYLCAWSAHFNSPLHFGNGTRLTVT.

The genes are TRBV4-2 and TRBJ2-7; D possibly uses TRBD1 or TRBD2 (6 bases each). The CDR3 extends over 15 amino acids. Germline lookup yields CDR1 LGHNA and CDR2 YNFKEQ. The V and J ends lost 2 bases and 1 base respectively, with 12 bases between them. CDR3 nucleotide sequence: TGTGCCAGCAGCCAAAGCGGGCAGGGGTCCTACGAGCAGTACTTC. Translated: CASSQSGQGSYEQYF.

This clone occurred a few times. The chain carries TRBV19 and TRBJ1-2; the match to TRBD1 covers 8 bases. CDR3 length: 12 residues. Germline V gene data show CDR1 as LNHDA and CDR2 as SQIVND (reference sequence). V lost 6 bases to trimming and J lost 3 bases; unmatched junction nucleotides: 0. Here the CDR3 DNA reads TGTGCCAGTAGGGGACAGGACTATGGCTACACCTTC. Translation gives CASRGQDYGYTF.